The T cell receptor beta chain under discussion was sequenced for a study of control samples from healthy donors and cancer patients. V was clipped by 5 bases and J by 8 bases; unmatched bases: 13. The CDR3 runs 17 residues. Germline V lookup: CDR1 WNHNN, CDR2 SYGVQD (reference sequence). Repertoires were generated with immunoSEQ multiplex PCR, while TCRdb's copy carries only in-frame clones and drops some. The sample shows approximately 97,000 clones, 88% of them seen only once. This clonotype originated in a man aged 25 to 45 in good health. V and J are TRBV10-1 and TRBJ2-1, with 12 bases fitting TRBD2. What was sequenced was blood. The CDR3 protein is CASSPRLAGVLGHEQFF. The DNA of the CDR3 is TGCGCCAGCAGTCCTCGACTAGCGGGAGTCCTTGGGCATGAGCAGTTCTTC.